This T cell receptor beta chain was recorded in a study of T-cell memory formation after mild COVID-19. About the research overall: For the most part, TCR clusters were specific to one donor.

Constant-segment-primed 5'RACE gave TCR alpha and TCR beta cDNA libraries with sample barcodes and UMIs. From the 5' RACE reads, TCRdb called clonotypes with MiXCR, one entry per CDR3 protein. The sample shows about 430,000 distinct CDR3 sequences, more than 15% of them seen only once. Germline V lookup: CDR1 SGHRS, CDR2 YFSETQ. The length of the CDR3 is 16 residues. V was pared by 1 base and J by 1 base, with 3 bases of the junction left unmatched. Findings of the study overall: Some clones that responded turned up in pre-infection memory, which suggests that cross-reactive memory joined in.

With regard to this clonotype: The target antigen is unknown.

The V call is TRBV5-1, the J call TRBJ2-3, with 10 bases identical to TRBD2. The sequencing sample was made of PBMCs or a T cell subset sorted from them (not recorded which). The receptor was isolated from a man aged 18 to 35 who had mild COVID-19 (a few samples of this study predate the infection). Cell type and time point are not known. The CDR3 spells CASSLYTSGGTDTQYF. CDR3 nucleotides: TGCGCCAGCAGCTTGTATACTAGCGGGGGCACAGATACGCAGTATTTT.